The clone carrying this TCR beta chain was recorded only once. The sample is drawn from a study of radiation and T cells in renal cell carcinoma. Repertoires were generated with immunoSEQ multiplex PCR, while TCRdb's copy carries only in-frame clones and drops some. The table includes 100,000 to 150,000 clones, approximately 82% detected once. Time point reported: baseline pretreatment blood. Treatment described: 15 Gy SBRT to primary tumor, nephrectomy 4 weeks later. CDR3 size: 14 residues. V was clipped by 4 bases and J by 0 bases, with 10 bases between them. Germline V gene data show CDR1 as SQVTM and CDR2 as ANQGSEA.

This rearrangement joins TRBV29-1 to TRBJ1-3; D might be TRBD1 (5 bases). The TCR sequence derives from a woman in her sixties or seventies with renal cell carcinoma. The sample was blood, taken from a patient whose treatment included radiotherapy and nephrectomy. CDR3: CSVGGPNSGNTIYF. In DNA form, the CDR3 reads TGCAGCGTTGGGGGACCGAACTCTGGAAACACCATATATTTT.